The 29 T cell receptor beta chains presented below share a single source sample, sequenced in a study of post-analysis software for immune sequencing data. Study results and limitations: When patients were compared with controls, roughly five TRBV segments were more frequent, TRBV5-6, TRBV5-1 and TRBV20-1 among them.

TCR beta cDNA libraries included unique molecular identifiers. TCRdb passed the PCR reads through MiXCR, listing each CDR3 protein once. The data contain hundreds of thousands of distinct CDR3 sequences, roughly three fifths of them singletons. Which antigens these TCRs recognize remains unknown. The sequenced material came from blood. The receptors were gathered from a girl aged 2 to 10 with multiple sclerosis.

The rearrangement uses TRBV10-3 and TRBJ2-1, with 9 bases matching TRBD1. Germline values: CDR1 ENHRY, CDR2 SYGVKD. The CDR3 has 14 amino acids. V lost 3 bases to trimming and J lost 7 bases; unmatched junction nucleotides: 4. The CDR3 reads CAISERDRENEQFF. The DNA for the CDR3 is TGTGCCATCAGTGAACGGGACAGGGAGAATGAGCAGTTCTTC.

This clonotype appeared a single time. The rearrangement joins TRBV20-1 to TRBJ2-2; 10 bases fit TRBD2. The ends lost 1 base at V and 2 bases at J; junction bases unmatched: 7. In germline, CDR1 is DFQATT, CDR2 SNEGSKA (reference sequence). The CDR3 loop spans 17 amino acids. Here the CDR3 DNA reads TGCAGTGCTAGAGGAGCGACTAGCGGGTTTAACACCGGGGAGCTGTTTTTT. Translation: CSARGATSGFNTGELFF.

The chain uses TRBV20-1 and TRBJ2-1; weak D call: TRBD2 (5 bases). This CDR3 spans 12 amino acids. The germline V and J ends were trimmed by 4 bases and 10 bases, with 14 bases remaining between them. CDR1 and CDR2 (germline): DFQATT, SNEGSKA (reference sequence). CDR3 in amino acids: CSAIQLVPEQFF. The CDR3 region has the DNA TGCAGTGCTATACAACTAGTCCCCGAGCAGTTCTTC.

The chain uses TRBV5-1 and TRBJ2-1; D gene unclear. The ends were cut back, 4 bases at V and 7 bases at J, with 18 bases in the middle. CDR3 size: 15 residues. Per the germline V gene, CDR1 is SGHRS and CDR2 is YFSETQ. In nucleotides, the CDR3 is TGCGCCAGCAGCCCGACGGGTCACCAGTGGAATGAGCAGTTCTTC. Its protein is CASSPTGHQWNEQFF.

The rearrangement uses TRBV18 and TRBJ2-7; D unclear. The length of the CDR3 is 14 residues. Germline CDR1 KGHSH, CDR2 LQKENI. The ends were cut back, 4 bases at V and 10 bases at J, with 20 bases in the middle. This CDR3 is CASSQEAGRTAQYF. The CDR3 DNA follows: TGTGCCAGCTCACAAGAAGCCGGCCGCACGGCCCAGTACTTC.

Comments on this clonotype: The junction differs from germline at one of its ends, possibly a read error. The rearrangement links TRBV15 to TRBJ2-3, with D uncertain. Per germline, CDR1 LNHNV and CDR2 YYDKDF (reference sequence). This CDR3 is built from 14 residues. CDR3 amino acids: CATSLTSQDDMQYF. The CDR3 region has the DNA TGTGCCACCAGCTTGACTTCTCAAGATGATATGCAGTATTTT.

This clonotype was seen once. This chain connects TRBV6-2 or TRBV6-3 to TRBJ2-5, with 10 bases identical to TRBD2. This CDR3 spans 16 amino acids. Per germline, CDR1 MNHEY and CDR2 SVGEGT. With 8 bases clipped from V and 4 bases from J, the junction kept 13 bases outside the gene matches. The CDR3 sequence is CASYGGLAVLGETQYF. The CDR3 region has the DNA TGTGCCAGCTACGGAGGACTAGCGGTACTCGGAGAGACCCAGTACTTC.

The chain employs TRBV11-2 and TRBJ2-6, with D unresolved. Germline V gene sequence: CDR1 SGHAT, CDR2 FQNNGV. The CDR3 runs to 22 residues. V lost 6 bases, J lost 6 bases, and 36 bases lay in between. CDR3 amino acids: CASRPKTPFLWTKTVPANVLTF. The CDR3, as DNA: TGTGCCAGCAGACCAAAGACACCGTTTCTCTGGACCAAAACAGTCCCGGCCAACGTCCTGACTTTC.

The chain uses TRBV6-5 and TRBJ2-7, with D perhaps TRBD1 (5 bases). The end of the DNA aligns better with TRBJ2-5, so the J call may be wrong. Germline CDR1 and CDR2: MNHEY and SVGAGI. This CDR3 has 13 amino acids. This chain's CDR3 is CASRRQMGETQYF. The CDR3 DNA follows: TGTGCCAGCAGGAGACAGATGGGGGAGACCCAGTACTTC.

This clonotype was detected a few times. The chain is built from TRBV7-9 and TRBJ1-2, with 7 bases fitting TRBD1. The CDR3 is 16 residues long. Germline values: CDR1 SEHNR, CDR2 FQNEAQ (reference sequence). J was trimmed by 8 bases and V by 6 bases; bases with no gene match: 18. The CDR3 here is CASSSDRQGGAGGYTF. CDR3 DNA sequence: TGTGCCAGCAGTTCAGACCGACAAGGGGGCGCTGGGGGCTACACCTTC.

J is TRBJ2-5 and V is TRBV7-3; maybe TRBD1 (6 bases). From germline, CDR1 is SGHTA and CDR2 FQGTGA. Trimming pared 5 bases from V and 5 bases from J, leaving 12 bases between. The CDR3 extends over 13 amino acids. For the CDR3, the DNA is TGTGCCAGCAGCACCGAGAGGGGGGAGACCCAGTACTTC. Protein product: CASSTERGETQYF.

The chain has TRBV5-1 and TRBJ2-5; D uncertain. The CDR3 is 11 amino acids. V was cut by 6 bases and J by 5 bases, with 8 bases left in between. Germline V gene lookup returns CDR1 SGHRS and CDR2 YFSETQ. This CDR3 is CASMSSETQYF. The CDR3 DNA sequence: TGCGCCAGCATGTCGTCGGAGACCCAGTACTTC.

This clonotype was seen only a few times. V usage is TRBV7-2 and J usage is TRBJ2-3; perhaps TRBD2 as D (7 bases). Trimming took off 0 bases at V and 5 bases at J, with 12 bases between the two ends. The germline gives CDR1 SGHTA, CDR2 FQGNSA. This CDR3 has 15 amino acids. The CDR3 here is CASSLAGGPGDTQYF. The CDR3 bases are TGTGCCAGCAGCTTAGCGGGGGGGCCGGGAGATACGCAGTATTTT.

The chain carries TRBV6-5 and TRBJ2-1; 9 nucleotides line up with TRBD2. The V segment lost 0 bases and the J segment 3 bases; nucleotides outside the gene matches: 12. The CDR3 consists of 19 residues. In germline, CDR1 is MNHEY, CDR2 SVGAGI. The CDR3 nucleotides are TGTGCCAGCAGTTACTCGAGCGGGAGGAGGTCCTTGGGCTACAATGAGCAGTTCTTC. It is translated as CASSYSSGRRSLGYNEQFF.

Regarding this clonotype: Mismatch with germline at one junction end may stem from a read error. The chain has TRBV11-2 and TRBJ2-1; D remains unclear. The CDR3 spans 12 residues. The V gene's germline CDR1 is SGHAT and CDR2 FQNNGV. CDR3 sequence: CASSVANNGQFF. The CDR3 coding sequence is TGTGCCAGCAGCGTCGCGAACAATGGGCAGTTCTTC.

This sequence joins TRBV9 and TRBJ2-1, with 7 bases aligning to TRBD1. J gave up 3 bases and V 4 bases, and 4 bases lay outside the gene matches. This CDR3 spans 14 amino acids. Germline V gene lookup returns CDR1 SGDLS and CDR2 YYNGEE. CDR3 sequence (DNA): TGTGCCAGCAGCCTACAGGGGATCTACAATGAGCAGTTCTTC. Translation: CASSLQGIYNEQFF.

The chain links TRBV13 to TRBJ2-7; unclear D gene. The V gene lost 2 bases and the J gene lost 7 bases, with 12 bases spanning the gap. Per germline, CDR1 PRHDT and CDR2 FYEKMQ (reference sequence). The CDR3 runs to 13 residues. The CDR3 DNA is TGTGCCAGCAGCTTAAGGTCACTCGGAGAGCAGTACTTC. Amino acids: CASSLRSLGEQYF.

The chain carries TRBV12-3 or TRBV12-4 and TRBJ1-2; D possibly corresponds to TRBD1 (5 bases). Trimming cost V 5 bases and J 6 bases, with 10 bases left between them. The CDR3 extends over 12 amino acids. As DNA, the CDR3 is TGTGCCAGCAGTGAGGGGTCGGATGGCTACACCTTC. This codes for CASSEGSDGYTF.

V is TRBV10-1 and J is TRBJ2-3; perhaps TRBD2 as D (6 bases). The CDR3 is 15 amino acids. Trimming pared 0 bases from V and 1 base from J, leaving 8 bases between. CDR1 and CDR2 from the germline V gene are WNHNN and SYGVQD (reference sequence). CDR3 in DNA: TGCGCCAGCAGTGAGTCTGCGGGACGCACAGATACGCAGTATTTT. Residues: CASSESAGRTDTQYF.

CDR3 in DNA: TGCAGTGCTCTACGGGATCCAGTAGGCCTGAACACTGAAGCTTTCTTT. Its protein product is CSALRDPVGLNTEAFF. The gene calls are TRBV20-1 and TRBJ1-1; D gene unclear. CDR1 and CDR2 (germline): DFQATT, SNEGSKA (reference sequence). The V and J ends lost 5 bases and 0 bases respectively, with 19 bases between them. This CDR3 spans 16 amino acids.

CDR3 loop: CSAPALTQETQYF. The CDR3 bases are TGCAGTGCCCCGGCACTCACACAAGAGACCCAGTACTTC. This chain joins TRBV20-1 and TRBJ2-5; D is uncertain. With 6 bases removed from V and 2 bases from J, the gap between germline ends came to 13 bases. The CDR3 has 13 residues. CDR1 is DFQATT, CDR2 SNEGSKA, per germline (reference sequence).

This clonotype was seen more than once but under ten times. The chain uses TRBV4-2 and TRBJ2-3; possibly TRBD1 for D (5 bases). The length of the CDR3 is 19 residues. Germline V gene data show CDR1 as LGHNA and CDR2 as YNFKEQ. V was shortened by 4 bases and J by 5 bases, with 28 bases between the two germline ends. CDR3 nucleotides: TGTGCCAGCAGCCCCATTATATCATGGGGCCGCGTTGATGGAGATACGCAGTATTTT. Residues: CASSPIISWGRVDGDTQYF.

The chain recombines TRBV20-1 with TRBJ2-1; TRBD2 might be the D (6 bases). The V end lost 7 bases, the J end lost 2 bases, and 18 bases lay between the germline ends. The CDR3 is 15 amino acids. Germline-derived CDR1 and CDR2 are DFQATT and SNEGSKA (reference sequence). The CDR3 coding sequence is TGCAGTGTGACTCAAGGACTATCCCCCTACAATGAGCAGTTCTTC. Translating gives CSVTQGLSPYNEQFF.

The chain carries TRBV9 and TRBJ2-1, with 8 bases fitting TRBD2. CDR1 and CDR2 (germline): SGDLS, YYNGEE. With V trimmed by 1 base and J by 9 bases, 12 bases remained unmatched. The CDR3 covers 16 residues. The CDR3 coding sequence is TGTGCCAGCAGCGTAAGAGCGGGAGTACCGGGAGGTGAGCAGTTCTTC. This gives the protein CASSVRAGVPGGEQFF.

The chain has TRBV11-2 and TRBJ2-5; D may be TRBD2 (6 bases). The CDR3 has 14 residues. With 1 base removed from V and 4 bases from J, the gap between germline ends came to 10 bases. Germline V gene sequence: CDR1 SGHAT, CDR2 FQNNGV. The CDR3 loop reads CASSLGLGRETQYF. DNA for the CDR3: TGTGCCAGCAGCTTAGGTCTCGGGAGAGAGACCCAGTACTTC.

J is TRBJ2-7 and V is TRBV13, with 12 bases matching TRBD2. The CDR3 extends over 15 amino acids. The germline V gene encodes CDR1 PRHDT and CDR2 FYEKMQ (reference sequence). Trimming at V came to 5 bases and at J to 3 bases, leaving 5 bases not matched to a gene. The CDR3 protein is CASSERTSGIYEQYF. The CDR3, as DNA: TGTGCCAGCAGCGAGCGGACTAGCGGGATCTACGAGCAGTACTTC. The full variable domain, in which reference TRBV13 and TRBJ2-7 provide the parts outside the CDR3, is AAGVIQSPRHLIKEKRETATLKCYPIPRHDTVYWYQQGPGQDPQFLISFYEKMQSDKGSIPDRFSAQQFSDYHSELNMSSLELGDSALYFCASSERTSGIYEQYFGPGTRLTVT.

V gene TRBV4-1 combines with J gene TRBJ2-5, with 7 nucleotides matching TRBD2. CDR1 is MGHRA and CDR2 is YSYEKL in the germline V gene. V lost 3 bases to trimming and J lost 3 bases; unmatched junction nucleotides: 10. The CDR3 is made up of 16 amino acids. The CDR3 sequence: CASSHRELAGEETQYF. CDR3 in DNA: TGCGCCAGCAGCCACAGAGAACTGGCGGGAGAAGAGACCCAGTACTTC.

The V gene is TRBV4-3, the J gene TRBJ2-7; D call uncertain. The closer fit of TRBJ2-5 to the DNA end suggests the J call may be wrong. The CDR3 runs to 15 residues. In germline, CDR1 is LGHNA, CDR2 YSLEER. In DNA, the CDR3 is TGCGCCAGCAGCCAAGATATTTCTAGTGGTGAGACCCAGTACTTC. Its protein is CASSQDISSGETQYF.

On this clonotype: Given a much more abundant clone one base away, this may be a read error. The chain recombines TRBV29-1 with TRBJ2-1; D is undetermined. The CDR3 runs 13 residues. From germline, CDR1 is SQVTM and CDR2 ANQGSEA. The CDR3 DNA sequence: TGCAGCCTCCTCGGTAATATTAACAATGAGCAGCTCTTC. This encodes CSLLGNINNEQLF.